This T cell receptor (beta chain) was recovered during a study of T cell changes during pregnancy in multiple sclerosis. Profiled with immunoSEQ multiplex PCR; TCRdb holds only in-frame clones, not every one. Here the sample spans tens of thousands of clones, around 94% being singletons. CDR3 length: 15 residues. V shed 1 base and J shed 7 bases, with 11 bases lying between them. Germline CDR1 LGHNA, CDR2 YNFKEQ. The receptor was derived from a female donor in good health, enrolled as a control in a pregnancy study. The sample here was CD4+ T cells from peripheral blood mononuclear cells, taken in the second trimester of pregnancy. V usage is TRBV4-2 and J usage is TRBJ1-6; no clear D gene. The CDR3 sequence: CASSQGASLNSPLHF. CDR3 bases: TGTGCCAGCAGCCAAGGAGCCTCTCTAAATTCACCCCTCCACTTT.